The T cell receptor (beta chain) under discussion was sequenced for a study of metastatic and nonmetastatic thyroid tumors. Turning to the study itself: Thyroid patients, malignant and benign, had repertoires compared across blood and tumor or nodule tissue. Regarding the study as a whole: Versus benign nodules, malignant thyroid tumors reportedly had significantly higher TCR beta diversity, in blood and tumor.

In the original analysis: Variation in CDR3 across clinicopathological groups served as the basis for constructing a distant-metastasis classifier in papillary thyroid cancer. From the PCR reads, TCRdb re-called clones with MiXCR. These V and J calls are TCRdb output, not the study's own analysis. The table has roughly 55,000 clones, roughly 17% seen once. This clone was found many times. Its antigen is unidentified. No treatment of any kind had been given to any patient before thyroid surgery. V was pared by 5 bases and J by 1 base, with 10 bases of the junction left unmatched. The CDR3 is 19 residues long. CDR1 and CDR2 from the germline V gene are MNHNS and SASEGT.

The J gene is TRBJ2-1, the V gene TRBV6-1; TRBD2 matches at 14 bases. The clonotype comes from a male donor with papillary thyroid cancer or a benign thyroid nodule (not recorded which). Some clones in this sample may be carry-over from other donors' samples. Sequenced input: blood. CDR3 bases: TGTGCCAGCAGTAAGGGGACTAGCGGGGGCCCTCTTTCCTACAATGAGCAGTTCTTC. Its translation: CASSKGTSGGPLSYNEQFF.